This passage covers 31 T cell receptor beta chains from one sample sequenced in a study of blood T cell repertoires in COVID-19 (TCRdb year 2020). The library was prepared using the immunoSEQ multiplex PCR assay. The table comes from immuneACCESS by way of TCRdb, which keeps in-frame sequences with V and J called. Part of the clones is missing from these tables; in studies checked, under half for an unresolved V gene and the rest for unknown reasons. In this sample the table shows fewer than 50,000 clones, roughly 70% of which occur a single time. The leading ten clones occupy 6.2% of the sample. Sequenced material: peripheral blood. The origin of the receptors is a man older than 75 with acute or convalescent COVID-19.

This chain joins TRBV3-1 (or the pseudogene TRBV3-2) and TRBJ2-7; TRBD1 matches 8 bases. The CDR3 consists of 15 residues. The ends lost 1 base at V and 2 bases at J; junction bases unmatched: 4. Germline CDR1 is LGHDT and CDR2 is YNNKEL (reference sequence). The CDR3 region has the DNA TGTGCCAGCAGCCAAGGGAGGACAGGGACCTACGAGCAGTACTTC. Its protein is CASSQGRTGTYEQYF.

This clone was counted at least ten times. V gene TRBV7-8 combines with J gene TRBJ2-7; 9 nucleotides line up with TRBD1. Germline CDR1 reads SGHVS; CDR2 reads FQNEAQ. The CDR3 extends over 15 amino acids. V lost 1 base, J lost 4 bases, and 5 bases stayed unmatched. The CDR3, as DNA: TGTGCCAGCAGCTTAGACAGGGGGCGTAGATACGAGCAGTACTTC. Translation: CASSLDRGRRYEQYF.

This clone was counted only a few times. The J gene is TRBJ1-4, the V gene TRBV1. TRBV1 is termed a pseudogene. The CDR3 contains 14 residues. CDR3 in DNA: TGCACCAGCAGCCAACTAGACTCTAATGAAAAACTGTTTTTT. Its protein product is CTSSQLDSNEKLFF.

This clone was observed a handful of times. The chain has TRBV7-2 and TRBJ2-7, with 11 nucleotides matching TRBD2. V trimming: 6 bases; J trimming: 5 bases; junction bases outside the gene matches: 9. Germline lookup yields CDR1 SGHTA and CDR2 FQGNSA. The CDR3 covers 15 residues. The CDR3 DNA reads TGTGCCAGCAGACGAGTAGCGGGAGGGATAGACGAGCAGTACTTC. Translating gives CASRRVAGGIDEQYF. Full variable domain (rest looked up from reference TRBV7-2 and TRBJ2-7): GAGVSQSPSNKVTEKGKDVELRCDPISGHTALYWYRQSLGQGLEFLIYFQGNSAPDKSGLPSDRFSAERTGGSVSTLTIQRTQQEDSAVYLCASRRVAGGIDEQYFGPGTRLTVT.

The CDR3 reads CASSLATSGRDTQYF. DNA for the CDR3: TGTGCCAGCAGCCTAGCGACTAGCGGGAGGGATACGCAGTATTTT. J is TRBJ2-3 and V is TRBV5-4; 13 nucleotides match TRBD2. The CDR3 loop spans 15 amino acids. V gave up 4 bases and J gave up 6 bases; unmatched junction bases: 5. Germline loops: CDR1 SGHNT, CDR2 YYREEE (reference sequence).

The CDR3 reads CASSTRHSYEQYF. DNA for the CDR3: TGTGCCAGCAGTACTAGACATTCCTACGAGCAGTACTTC. The V gene is TRBV27, the J gene TRBJ2-7; a weak D match, TRBD2 (5 bases). Deletions cut 5 bases from V and 1 base from J, with 9 bases between. This CDR3 region has 13 residues. CDR1 and CDR2 from the germline V gene are MNHEY and SMNVEV (reference sequence).

The CDR3 spells CASSPFLGTAGTEAFF. The CDR3 nucleotides read TGTGCCAGCTCACCATTTCTCGGGACAGCTGGCACTGAAGCTTTCTTT. This sequence joins TRBV18 and TRBJ1-1; TRBD1 matches at 7 bases. V shed 2 bases and J 4 bases; nucleotides not matched to a gene: 10. This CDR3 is built from 16 residues. The germline V gene has CDR1 KGHSH and CDR2 LQKENI.

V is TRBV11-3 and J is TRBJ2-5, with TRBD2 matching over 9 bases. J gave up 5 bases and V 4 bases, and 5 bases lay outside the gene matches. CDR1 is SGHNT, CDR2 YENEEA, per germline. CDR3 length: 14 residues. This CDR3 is CASSSIAGAETQYF. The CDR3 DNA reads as TGTGCCAGCAGCTCAATAGCGGGGGCTGAGACCCAGTACTTC.

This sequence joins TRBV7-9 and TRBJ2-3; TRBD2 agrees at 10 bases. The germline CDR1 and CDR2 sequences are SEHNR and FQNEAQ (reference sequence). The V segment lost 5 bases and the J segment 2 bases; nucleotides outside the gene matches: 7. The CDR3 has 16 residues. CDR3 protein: CASSKRTSGPTDTQYF. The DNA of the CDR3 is TGTGCCAGCAGCAAGCGGACTAGCGGCCCCACAGATACGCAGTATTTT. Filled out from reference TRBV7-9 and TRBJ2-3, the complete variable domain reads DTGVSQNPRHKITKRGQNVTFRCDPISEHNRLYWYRQTLGQGPEFLTYFQNEAQLEKSRLLSDRFSAERPKGSFSTLEIQRTEQGDSAMYLCASSKRTSGPTDTQYFGPGTRLTVL.

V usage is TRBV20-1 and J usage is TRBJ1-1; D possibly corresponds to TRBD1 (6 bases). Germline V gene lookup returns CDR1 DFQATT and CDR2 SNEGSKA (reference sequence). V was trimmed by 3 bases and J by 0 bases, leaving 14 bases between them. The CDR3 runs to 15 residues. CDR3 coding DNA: TGCAGTGCTAGTACACCTGACAGGCTGAACACTGAAGCTTTCTTT. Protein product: CSASTPDRLNTEAFF.

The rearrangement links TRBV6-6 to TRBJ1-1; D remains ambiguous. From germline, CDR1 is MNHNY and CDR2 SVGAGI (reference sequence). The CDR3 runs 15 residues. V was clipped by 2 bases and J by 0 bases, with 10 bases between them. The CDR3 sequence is CASSYTPGLNTEAFF. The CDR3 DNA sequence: TGTGCCAGCAGTTACACCCCGGGGTTGAACACTGAAGCTTTCTTT.

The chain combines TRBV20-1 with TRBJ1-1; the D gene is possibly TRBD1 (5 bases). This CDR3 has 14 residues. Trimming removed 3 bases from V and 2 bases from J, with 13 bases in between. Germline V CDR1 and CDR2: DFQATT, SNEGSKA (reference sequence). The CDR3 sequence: CSASVGQINTEAFF. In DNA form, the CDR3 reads TGCAGTGCTAGTGTCGGACAAATTAACACTGAAGCTTTCTTT.

CDR3 sequence: CASSLAGAYSYEQYF. The DNA for the CDR3 is TGTGCCAGCAGCTTAGCGGGCGCTTACTCCTACGAGCAGTACTTC. The chain employs TRBV7-8 and TRBJ2-7; D unresolved. CDR1 SGHVS and CDR2 FQNEAQ come from the germline V gene. The CDR3 length is 15 residues. V was trimmed by 0 bases and J by 0 bases, leaving 9 bases between them.

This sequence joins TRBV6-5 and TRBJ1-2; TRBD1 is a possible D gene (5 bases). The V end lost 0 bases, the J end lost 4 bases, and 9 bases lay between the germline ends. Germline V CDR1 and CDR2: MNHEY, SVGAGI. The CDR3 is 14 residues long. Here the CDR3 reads CASSYSRTPYGYTF. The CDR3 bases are TGTGCCAGCAGTTACTCTAGGACACCCTATGGCTACACCTTC.

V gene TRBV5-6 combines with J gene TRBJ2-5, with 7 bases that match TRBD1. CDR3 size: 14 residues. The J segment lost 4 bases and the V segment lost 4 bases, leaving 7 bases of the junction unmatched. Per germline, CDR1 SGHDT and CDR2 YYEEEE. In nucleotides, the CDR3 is TGTGCCAGCAGCAGACAGGGAAGTTCAGAGACCCAGTACTTC. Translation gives CASSRQGSSETQYF.

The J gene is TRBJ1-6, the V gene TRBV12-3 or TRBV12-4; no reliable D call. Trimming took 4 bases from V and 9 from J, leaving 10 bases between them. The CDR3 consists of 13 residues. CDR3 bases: TGTGCCAGCAGTTATCTTAATTCTTCACCCCTCCACTTT. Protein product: CASSYLNSSPLHF.

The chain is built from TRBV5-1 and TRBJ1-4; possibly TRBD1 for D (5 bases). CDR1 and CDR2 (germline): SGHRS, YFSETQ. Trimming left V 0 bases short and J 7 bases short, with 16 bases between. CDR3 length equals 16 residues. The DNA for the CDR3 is TGCGCCAGCAGCTTGGAGCTGAGGCAGCAGGGTGAAAAACTGTTTTTT. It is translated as CASSLELRQQGEKLFF. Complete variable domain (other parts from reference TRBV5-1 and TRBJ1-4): KAGVTQTPRYLIKTRGQQVTLSCSPISGHRSVSWYQQTPGQGLQFLFEYFSETQRNKGNFPGRFSGRQFSNSRSEMNVSTLELGDSALYLCASSLELRQQGEKLFFGSGTQLSVL.

The CDR3 reads CASSARLAGGRYNEQFF. CDR3 in DNA: TGTGCCAGCAGCGCCCGACTAGCGGGGGGGCGATACAATGAGCAGTTCTTC. This chain joins TRBV5-4 and TRBJ2-1; 14 positions match TRBD2. Germline trimming cut 4 bases from V and 4 bases from J; bases unmatched to any gene: 7. CDR3 length equals 17 residues. Germline lookup yields CDR1 SGHNT and CDR2 YYREEE (reference sequence).

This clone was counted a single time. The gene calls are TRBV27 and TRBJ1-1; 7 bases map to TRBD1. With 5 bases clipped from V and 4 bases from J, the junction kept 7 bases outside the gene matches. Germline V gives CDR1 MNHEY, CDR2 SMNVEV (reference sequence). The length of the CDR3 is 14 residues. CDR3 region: CASSAIDRATEAFF. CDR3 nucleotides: TGTGCCAGCAGTGCAATTGACAGGGCCACTGAAGCTTTCTTT.

The CDR3 nucleotides are TGTGCCAGCAGTTTAAGACAGGGTGGGGTCAACTATGGCTACACCTTC. Amino acid sequence: CASSLRQGGVNYGYTF. This chain joins TRBV27 and TRBJ1-2, with 7 nucleotides matching TRBD1. Trimming removed 2 bases from V and 2 bases from J; junction bases left unmatched: 8. Per germline, CDR1 MNHEY and CDR2 SMNVEV (reference sequence). CDR3 length: 16 residues.

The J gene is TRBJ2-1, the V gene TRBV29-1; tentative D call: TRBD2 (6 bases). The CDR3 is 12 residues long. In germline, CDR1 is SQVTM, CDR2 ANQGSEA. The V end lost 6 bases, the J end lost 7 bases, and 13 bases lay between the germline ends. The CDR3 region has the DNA TGCAGCGTGGAACCGGGGGAAAATGAGCAGTTCTTC. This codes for CSVEPGENEQFF.

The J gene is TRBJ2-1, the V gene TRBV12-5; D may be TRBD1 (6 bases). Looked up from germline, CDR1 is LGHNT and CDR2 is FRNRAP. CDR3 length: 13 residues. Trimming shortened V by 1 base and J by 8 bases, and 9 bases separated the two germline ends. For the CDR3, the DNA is TGTGCTAGTGGTTTGGCAAAGGGGGATGAGCAGTTCTTC. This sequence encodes CASGLAKGDEQFF.

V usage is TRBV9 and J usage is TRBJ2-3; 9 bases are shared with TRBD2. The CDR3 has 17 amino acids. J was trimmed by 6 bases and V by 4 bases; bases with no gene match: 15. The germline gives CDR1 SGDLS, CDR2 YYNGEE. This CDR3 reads CASSPSSGGPLSDTQYF. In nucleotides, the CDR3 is TGTGCCAGCAGCCCCTCCAGCGGGGGGCCCCTTTCGGATACGCAGTATTTT.

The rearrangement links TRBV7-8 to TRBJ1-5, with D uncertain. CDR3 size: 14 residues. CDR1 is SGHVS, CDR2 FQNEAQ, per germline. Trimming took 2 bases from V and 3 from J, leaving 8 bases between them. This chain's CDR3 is CASSLMGFNQPQHF. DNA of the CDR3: TGTGCCAGCAGCTTAATGGGCTTCAATCAGCCCCAGCATTTT.

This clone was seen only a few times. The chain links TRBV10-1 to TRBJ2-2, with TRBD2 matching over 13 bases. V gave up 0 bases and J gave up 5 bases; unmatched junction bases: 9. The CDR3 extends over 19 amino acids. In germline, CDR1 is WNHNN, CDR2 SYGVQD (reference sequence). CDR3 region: CASSESTWTSGSGTGELFF. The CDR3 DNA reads TGCGCCAGCAGTGAGTCGACTTGGACTAGCGGGAGTGGGACCGGGGAGCTGTTTTTT.

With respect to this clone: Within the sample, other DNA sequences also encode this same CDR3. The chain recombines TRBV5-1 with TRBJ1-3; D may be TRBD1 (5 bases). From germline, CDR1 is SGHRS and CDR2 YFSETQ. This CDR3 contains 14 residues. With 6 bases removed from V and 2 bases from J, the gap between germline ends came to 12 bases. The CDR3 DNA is TGCGCCAGCACCTTCGGGGGAACTGGAAACACCATATATTTT. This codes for CASTFGGTGNTIYF. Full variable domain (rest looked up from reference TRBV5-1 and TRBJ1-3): KAGVTQTPRYLIKTRGQQVTLSCSPISGHRSVSWYQQTPGQGLQFLFEYFSETQRNKGNFPGRFSGRQFSNSRSEMNVSTLELGDSALYLCASTFGGTGNTIYFGEGSWLTVV.

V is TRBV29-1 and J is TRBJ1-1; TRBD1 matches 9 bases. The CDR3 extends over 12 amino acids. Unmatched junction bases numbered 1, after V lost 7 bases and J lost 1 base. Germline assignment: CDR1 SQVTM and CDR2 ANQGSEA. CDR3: CSADRGNTEAFF. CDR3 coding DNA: TGCAGCGCGGACAGGGGGAACACTGAAGCTTTCTTT.

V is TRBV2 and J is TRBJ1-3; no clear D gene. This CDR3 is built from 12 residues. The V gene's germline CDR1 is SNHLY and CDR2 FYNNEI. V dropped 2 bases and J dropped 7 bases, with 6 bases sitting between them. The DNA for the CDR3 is TGTGCCAGCAGTGAAAACGGGAACACCATATATTTT. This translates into CASSENGNTIYF. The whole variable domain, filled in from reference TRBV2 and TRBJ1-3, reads EPEVTQTPSHQVTQMGQEVILRCVPISNHLYFYWYRQILGQKVEFLVSFYNNEISEKSEIFDDQFSVERPDGSNFTLKIRSTKLEDSAMYFCASSENGNTIYFGEGSWLTVV.

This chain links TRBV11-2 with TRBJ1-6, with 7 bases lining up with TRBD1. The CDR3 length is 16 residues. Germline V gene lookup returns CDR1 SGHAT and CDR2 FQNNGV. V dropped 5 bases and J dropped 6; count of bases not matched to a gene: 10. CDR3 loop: CASSRQRGQSNSPLHF. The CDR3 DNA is TGTGCCAGCAGCCGCCAACGGGGACAGAGTAATTCACCCCTCCACTTT.

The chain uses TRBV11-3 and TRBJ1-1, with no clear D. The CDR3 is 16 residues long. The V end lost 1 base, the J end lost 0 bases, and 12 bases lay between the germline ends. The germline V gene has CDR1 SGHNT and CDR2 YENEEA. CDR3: CASSLGPRSMNTEAFF. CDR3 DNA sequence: TGTGCCAGCAGCTTAGGTCCCAGGTCCATGAACACTGAAGCTTTCTTT. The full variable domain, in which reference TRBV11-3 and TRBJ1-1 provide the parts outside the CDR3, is EAGVVQSPRYKIIEKKQPVAFWCNPISGHNTLYWYLQNLGQGPELLIRYENEEAVDDSQLPKDRFSAERLKGVDSTLKIQPAELGDSAVYLCASSLGPRSMNTEAFFGQGTRLTVV.

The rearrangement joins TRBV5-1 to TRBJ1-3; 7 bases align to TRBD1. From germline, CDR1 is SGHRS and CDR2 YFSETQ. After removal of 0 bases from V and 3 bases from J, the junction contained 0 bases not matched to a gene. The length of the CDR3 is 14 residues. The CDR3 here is CASSLGQGGNTIYF. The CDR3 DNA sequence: TGCGCCAGCAGCTTGGGACAGGGTGGAAACACCATATATTTT.